The 10 T cell receptor beta chains below come from one sample, sequenced in a study of beta chain features in type 1 diabetes. Isolated RNA was reverse transcribed in full, so expressed TCRB transcripts were sequenced. Libraries were prepared by immunoSEQ multiplex PCR; TCRdb keeps only in-frame clonotypes and omits some of them. The sample carries fewer than 900,000 clones, roughly 16% recorded once. The sample consisted of naive CD4+ T cells from blood. The receptors originated from a woman aged 18-30 years in good health.

The J gene is TRBJ2-1, the V gene TRBV5-6; 9 positions agree with TRBD1. The CDR3 covers 15 residues. The V gene's germline CDR1 is SGHDT and CDR2 YYEEEE. The V and J ends lost 2 bases and 6 bases, in that order; junction bases with no gene match: 6. The CDR3: CASSFRQGVGNEQFF. The CDR3 DNA reads TGTGCCAGCAGCTTTAGACAGGGGGTAGGCAATGAGCAGTTCTTC.

Ten or more counts support this clone. The CDR3 DNA reads TGTGCCAGCAGTTCCGGGACTAGCGGTGCTGAGCAGTTCTTC. Protein product: CASSSGTSGAEQFF. The chain joins TRBV28 to TRBJ2-1; 11 nucleotides align to TRBD2. Germline V gene data show CDR1 as MDHEN and CDR2 as SYDVKM. The CDR3 is 14 amino acids. Trimming cost V 4 bases and J 9 bases; bases outside gene matches: 5.

The chain recombines TRBV5-1 with TRBJ1-4; D is unclear. This CDR3 spans 15 amino acids. Germline-derived CDR1 and CDR2 are SGHRS and YFSETQ. The V end was cut by 5 bases, the J end by 6 bases, with 17 bases between. The CDR3, as DNA: TGCGCCAGCAGGGGAATCGGACGAGGAGATGAAAAACTGTTTTTT. Its protein product is CASRGIGRGDEKLFF.

There are a few counts of this clone. The chain carries TRBV6-6 and TRBJ2-1, with D perhaps given as TRBD1 or TRBD2 (5 bases each). This CDR3 contains 14 residues. Per the germline V gene, CDR1 is MNHNY and CDR2 is SVGAGI (reference sequence). V was cut by 7 bases and J by 7 bases, with 17 bases left in between. The CDR3 DNA reads as TGTGCCAGCATGATTCGGGGCGGGCGAAATGAGCAGTTCTTC. Translation gives CASMIRGGRNEQFF.

This clone has only a few counts. For the CDR3, the DNA is TGCAGTGCTAGTAAGAGGGCCGAGCAGTACTTC. It yields the protein CSASKRAEQYF. The rearrangement links TRBV20-1 to TRBJ2-7; the D gene is possibly TRBD2 (5 bases). The CDR3 runs 11 residues. V was pared by 3 bases and J by 6 bases, with 9 bases between. Germline CDR1 DFQATT, CDR2 SNEGSKA (reference sequence).

The chain couples TRBV2 to TRBJ1-2; D is undetermined. Deletions cut 2 bases from V and 0 bases from J, with 4 bases between. There are 13 residues in the CDR3. Germline V lookup: CDR1 SNHLY, CDR2 FYNNEI. The CDR3: CASSESPNYGYTF. The CDR3 coding sequence is TGTGCCAGCAGTGAATCCCCTAACTATGGCTACACCTTC.

Only a few counts were recorded for this clone. J is TRBJ2-7 and V is TRBV11-2, with D possibly called TRBD1 or TRBD2 (5 bases each). Trimming took 4 bases from V and 5 from J, leaving 12 bases between them. Per the germline V gene, CDR1 is SGHAT and CDR2 is FQNNGV. This CDR3 is 13 amino acids long. CDR3 loop: CASSSGTEDEQYF. The CDR3 coding sequence is TGTGCCAGCAGCTCCGGGACGGAGGACGAGCAGTACTTC.

The sample holds a few counts of this clone. This chain joins TRBV5-1 and TRBJ2-5, with 9 bases that match TRBD1. CDR1 SGHRS and CDR2 YFSETQ come from the germline V gene. The CDR3 has 16 amino acids. Germline trimming cut 3 bases from V and 2 bases from J; bases unmatched to any gene: 8. CDR3 amino acids: CASSWGQGGSQETQYF. CDR3 sequence (DNA): TGCGCCAGCAGCTGGGGACAGGGTGGGTCTCAAGAGACCCAGTACTTC.

Note on this clone: This sample also contains other DNA sequences that code for the same CDR3. The chain links TRBV18 to TRBJ1-1; D is unresolved. CDR1 is KGHSH and CDR2 is LQKENI in the germline V gene. V gave up 3 bases and J gave up 1 base, with 6 bases separating them. This CDR3 is built from 13 residues. Here the CDR3 DNA reads TGTGCCAGCTCACCTCGCGGGAACACTGAAGCTTTCTTT. Translation: CASSPRGNTEAFF.

The chain combines TRBV18 with TRBJ2-7; D is possibly TRBD1 (5 bases). V shed 3 bases and J shed 1 base, with 16 bases lying between them. The CDR3 is 16 amino acids. Germline values: CDR1 KGHSH, CDR2 LQKENI. CDR3 sequence reads: CASSPPTTQASYEQYF. The CDR3 DNA reads TGTGCCAGCTCACCCCCGACCACACAGGCGTCCTACGAGCAGTACTTC.